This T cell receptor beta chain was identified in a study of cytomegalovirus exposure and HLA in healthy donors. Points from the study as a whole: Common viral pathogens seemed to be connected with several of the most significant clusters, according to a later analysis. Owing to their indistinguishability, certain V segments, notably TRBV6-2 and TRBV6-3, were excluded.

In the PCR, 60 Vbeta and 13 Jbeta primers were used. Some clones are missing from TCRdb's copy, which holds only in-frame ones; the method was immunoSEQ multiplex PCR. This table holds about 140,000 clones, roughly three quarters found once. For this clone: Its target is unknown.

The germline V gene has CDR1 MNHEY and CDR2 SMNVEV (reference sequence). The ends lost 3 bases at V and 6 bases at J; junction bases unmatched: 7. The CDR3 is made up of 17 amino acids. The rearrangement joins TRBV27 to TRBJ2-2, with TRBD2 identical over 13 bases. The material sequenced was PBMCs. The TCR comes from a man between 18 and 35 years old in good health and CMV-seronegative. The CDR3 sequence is CASSFFTSGRAPGELFF. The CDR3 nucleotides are TGTGCCAGCAGTTTTTTCACTAGCGGGAGGGCCCCCGGGGAGCTGTTTTTT.